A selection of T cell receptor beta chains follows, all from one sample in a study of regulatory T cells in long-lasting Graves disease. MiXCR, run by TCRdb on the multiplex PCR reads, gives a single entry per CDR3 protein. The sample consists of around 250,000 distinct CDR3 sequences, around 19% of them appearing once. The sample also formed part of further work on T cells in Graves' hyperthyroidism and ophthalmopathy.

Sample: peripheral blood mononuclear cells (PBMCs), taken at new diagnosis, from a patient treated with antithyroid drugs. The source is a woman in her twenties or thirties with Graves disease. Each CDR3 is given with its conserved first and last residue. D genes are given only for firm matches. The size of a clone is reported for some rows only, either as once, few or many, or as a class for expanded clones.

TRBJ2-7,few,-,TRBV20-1,CSAPFPGSYEQYF,TGCAGTGCTCCTTTCCCTGGCTCCTACGAGCAGTACTTC
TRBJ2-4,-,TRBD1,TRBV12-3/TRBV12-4,CASSSDRGYDIQYF,TGTGCCAGCAGTTCGGACAGGGGGTATGACATTCAGTACTTC
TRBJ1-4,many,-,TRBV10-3,CAIGTGREEKLFF,TGTGCCATCGGTACAGGGAGGGAAGAAAAACTGTTTTTT
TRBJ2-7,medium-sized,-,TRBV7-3,CASSLTSPGEQYF,TGTGCCAGCAGCTTAACGTCTCCGGGCGAGCAGTACTTC
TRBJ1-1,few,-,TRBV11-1,CASSLGASRDTEAFF,TGTGCCAGCAGCTTAGGTGCCTCCCGGGACACTGAAGCTTTCTTT
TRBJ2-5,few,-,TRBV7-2,CASSTPGRQETQYF,TGTGCCAGCAGCACCCCCGGGCGCCAAGAGACCCAGTACTTC
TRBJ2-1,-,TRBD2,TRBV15,CATSRGVAGGMDEQFF,TGTGCCACCAGCAGGGGGGTAGCGGGGGGGATGGATGAGCAGTTCTTC
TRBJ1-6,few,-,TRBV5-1,CASSVRGLDSPLHF,TGCGCCAGCAGCGTTAGGGGGTTGGACTCACCCCTCCACTTT
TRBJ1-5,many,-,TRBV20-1,CSARSTPFSNQPQHF,TGCAGTGCTAGAAGCACACCTTTTAGCAATCAGCCCCAGCATTTT
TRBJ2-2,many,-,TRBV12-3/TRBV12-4,CASSLASSVAGWRTGTGELFF,TGTGCCAGCAGTTTAGCGTCTTCGGTGGCAGGGTGGAGGACGGGCACCGGGGAGCTGTTTTTT
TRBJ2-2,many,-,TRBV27,CASSPIRGAGELFF,TGTGCCAGCAGTCCGATAAGGGGAGCCGGGGAGCTGTTTTTT
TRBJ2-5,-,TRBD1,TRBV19,CARRDRGHQETQYF,TGTGCCAGAAGGGACAGGGGGCATCAGGAGACCCAGTACTTC
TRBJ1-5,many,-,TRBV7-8,CASSFREAGGTDQPQHF,TGTGCCAGCAGCTTTAGGGAGGCGGGAGGCACGGATCAGCCCCAGCATTTT
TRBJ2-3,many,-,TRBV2,CASSQGFGTDTQYF,TGTGCCAGCAGTCAGGGTTTCGGCACAGATACGCAGTATTTT
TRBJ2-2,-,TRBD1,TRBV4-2,CASSQDFGQDQSTNTGELFF,TGTGCCAGCAGCCAAGATTTCGGACAGGACCAAAGTACGAACACCGGGGAGCTGTTTTTT
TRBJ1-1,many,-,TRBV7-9,CASSLAGILNTEAFF,TGTGCCAGCAGCTTAGCTGGCATACTGAACACTGAAGCTTTCTTT
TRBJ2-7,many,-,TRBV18,CASSPGANYEQYF,TGTGCCAGCTCACCCGGGGCCAACTACGAGCAGTACTTC
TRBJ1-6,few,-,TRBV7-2,CASSPRSQNTYNSPLHF,TGTGCCAGCAGCCCACGGAGCCAAAACACATATAATTCACCCCTCCACTTT
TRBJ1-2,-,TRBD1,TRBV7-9,CASSQWDSENYGYTF,TGTGCCAGCAGCCAATGGGACAGCGAGAACTATGGCTACACCTTC
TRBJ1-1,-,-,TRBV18,CASSSAGADTEAFF,TGTGCCAGCTCATCGGCAGGGGCGGACACTGAAGCTTTCTTT
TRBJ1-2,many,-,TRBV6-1,CASKDPRAYGYTF,TGTGCCAGCAAAGACCCCAGGGCCTATGGCTACACCTTC
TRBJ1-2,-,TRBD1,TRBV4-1,CASSQVPGQGGGYTF,TGCGCCAGCAGCCAAGTGCCGGGACAGGGAGGTGGCTACACCTTC
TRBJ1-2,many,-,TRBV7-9,CASSLGTGGGYGYTF,TGTGCCAGCAGCTTAGGTACAGGAGGAGGGTATGGCTACACCTTC
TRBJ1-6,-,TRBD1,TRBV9,CASGVRDSFRNSPLHF,TGTGCCAGCGGTGTCCGGGACAGTTTTCGGAATTCACCCCTCCACTTT
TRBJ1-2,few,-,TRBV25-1,CASSDYLTYGYTF,TGTGCCAGCAGTGACTATCTCACATATGGCTACACCTTC
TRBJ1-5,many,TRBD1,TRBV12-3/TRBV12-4,CASSPVAGQDGPQHF,TGTGCCAGCAGTCCCGTCGCTGGACAGGACGGACCCCAGCATTTT
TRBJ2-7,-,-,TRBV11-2,CASSLEGGSYEQYF,TGTGCCAGCAGCTTAGAGGGCGGTTCCTACGAGCAGTACTTC